Following are 7 T cell receptor beta chains from one sample sequenced in a study of T cell changes during pregnancy in multiple sclerosis. Sequencing used immunoSEQ multiplex PCR; TCRdb keeps in-frame clones, though not all of them. The data contain about 86,000 clones, under 95% of them singletons. The specimen comprised peripheral blood, sampled in the first trimester of pregnancy. The receptors shown here come from a female donor in good health, enrolled as a control in a pregnancy study.

Points on this clone: The DNA is left out, because the CDR3 cannot be placed on it with certainty; the CDR3 is given as TCRdb lists it. The rearrangement joins TRBV28 to TRBJ2-1; the listed D gene, TRBD2, was not tested against the DNA. Looked up from germline, CDR1 is MDHEN and CDR2 is SYDVKM. A total of 17 residues make up the CDR3, ends included. CDR3 residues: CASGTFGPGTSGGVLFF.

The chain has TRBV9 and TRBJ1-2; no firm D call. In germline, CDR1 is SGDLS, CDR2 YYNGEE. Trimming took off 0 bases at V and 5 bases at J, with 11 bases between the two ends. This CDR3 has 14 residues. DNA of the CDR3: TGTGCCAGCAGCGTAGTGGGCGCCAATTATGGCTACACCTTC. It specifies CASSVVGANYGYTF.

This clone was seen only once. The V and J genes are TRBV7-2 and TRBJ1-2, with D possibly being TRBD1 (5 bases). Looked up from germline, CDR1 is SGHTA and CDR2 is FQGNSA. The CDR3 is 15 amino acids. Trimming pared 5 bases from V and 4 bases from J, leaving 17 bases between. The CDR3 DNA reads TGTGCCAGCAGCCCGCACCAGGGTAACAGCTATGGCTACACCTTC. Its translation: CASSPHQGNSYGYTF.

The CDR3 DNA follows: TGCGCCAGCAGCCTTGGACAGGGAAATAATGAAAAACTGTTTTTT. It yields the protein CASSLGQGNNEKLFF. The chain joins TRBV4-3 to TRBJ1-4; TRBD1 agrees at 8 bases. Germline V gene lookup returns CDR1 LGHNA and CDR2 YSLEER. This CDR3 spans 15 amino acids. V lost 4 bases, J lost 4 bases, and 5 bases stayed unmatched.

This sequence joins TRBV9 and TRBJ2-3; D might be TRBD2 (6 bases). This CDR3 spans 15 amino acids. The V end was cut by 3 bases, the J end by 0 bases, with 11 bases between. Germline V CDR1 and CDR2: SGDLS, YYNGEE. CDR3 protein: CASSGSAGSTDTQYF. CDR3 nucleotide sequence: TGTGCCAGCAGCGGTTCGGCGGGGAGCACAGATACGCAGTATTTT.

This clone was recorded only once. The chain recombines TRBV19 with TRBJ2-1; 7 positions match TRBD2. The CDR3 is 15 residues long. V lost 3 bases and J lost 8; bases outside the gene matches: 10. Germline assignment: CDR1 LNHDA and CDR2 SQIVND (reference sequence). CDR3 region: CASSIGRGSGYEQFF. In DNA, the CDR3 is TGTGCCAGTAGTATTGGGAGGGGATCGGGCTATGAGCAGTTCTTC.

The V call is TRBV27, the J call TRBJ2-7, with 8 bases that match TRBD1. Germline loops: CDR1 MNHEY, CDR2 SMNVEV (reference sequence). The CDR3 is 14 residues long. V was clipped by 2 bases and J by 6 bases; unmatched bases: 6. The CDR3 loop reads CASSLRGQGAEQYF. The CDR3 DNA sequence: TGTGCCAGCAGTTTAAGGGGGCAGGGGGCCGAGCAGTACTTC.